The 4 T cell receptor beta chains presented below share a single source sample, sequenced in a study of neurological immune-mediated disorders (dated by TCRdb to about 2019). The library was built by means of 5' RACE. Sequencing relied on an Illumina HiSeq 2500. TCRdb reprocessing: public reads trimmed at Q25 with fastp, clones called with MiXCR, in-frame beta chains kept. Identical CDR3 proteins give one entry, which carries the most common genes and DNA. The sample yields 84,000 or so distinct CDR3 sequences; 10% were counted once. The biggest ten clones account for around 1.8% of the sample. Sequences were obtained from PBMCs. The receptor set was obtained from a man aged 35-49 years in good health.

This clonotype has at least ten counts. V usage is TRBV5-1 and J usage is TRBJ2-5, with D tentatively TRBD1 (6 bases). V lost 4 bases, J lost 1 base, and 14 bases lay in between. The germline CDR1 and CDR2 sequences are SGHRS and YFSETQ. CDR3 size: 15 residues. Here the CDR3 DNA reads TGCGCCAGCAGCCCTATACAGGGTTCCCAAGAGACCCAGTACTTC. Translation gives CASSPIQGSQETQYF.

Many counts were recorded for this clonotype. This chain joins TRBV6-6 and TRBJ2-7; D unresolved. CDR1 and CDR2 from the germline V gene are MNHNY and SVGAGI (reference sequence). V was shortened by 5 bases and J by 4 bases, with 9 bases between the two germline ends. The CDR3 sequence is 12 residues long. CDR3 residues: CASSPPTYEQYF. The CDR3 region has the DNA TGTGCCAGCAGTCCTCCGACATACGAGCAGTACTTC.

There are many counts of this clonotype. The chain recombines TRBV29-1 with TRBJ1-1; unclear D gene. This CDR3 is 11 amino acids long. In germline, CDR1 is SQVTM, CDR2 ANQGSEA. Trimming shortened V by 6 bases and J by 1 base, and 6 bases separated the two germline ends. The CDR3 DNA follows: TGCAGCGTACGGGGGAACACTGAAGCTTTCTTT. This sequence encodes CSVRGNTEAFF.

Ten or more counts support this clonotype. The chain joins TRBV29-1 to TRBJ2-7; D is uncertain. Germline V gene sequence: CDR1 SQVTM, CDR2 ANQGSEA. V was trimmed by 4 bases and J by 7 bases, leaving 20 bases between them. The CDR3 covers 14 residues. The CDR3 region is CSVAGLLNPREQYF. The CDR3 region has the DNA TGCAGCGTTGCTGGGCTTCTAAACCCAAGGGAGCAGTACTTC.